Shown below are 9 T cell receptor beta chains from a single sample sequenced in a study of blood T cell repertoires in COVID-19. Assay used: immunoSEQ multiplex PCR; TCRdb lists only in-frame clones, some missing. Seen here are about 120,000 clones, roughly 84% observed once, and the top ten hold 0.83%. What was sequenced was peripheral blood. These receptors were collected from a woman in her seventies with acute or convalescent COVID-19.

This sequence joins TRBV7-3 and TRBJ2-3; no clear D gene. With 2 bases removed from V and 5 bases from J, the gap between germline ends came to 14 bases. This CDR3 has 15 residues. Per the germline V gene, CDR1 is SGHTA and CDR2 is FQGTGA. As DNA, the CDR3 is TGTGCCAGCAGCTTAGAGGCTCCGCCCGGAGATACGCAGTATTTT. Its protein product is CASSLEAPPGDTQYF.

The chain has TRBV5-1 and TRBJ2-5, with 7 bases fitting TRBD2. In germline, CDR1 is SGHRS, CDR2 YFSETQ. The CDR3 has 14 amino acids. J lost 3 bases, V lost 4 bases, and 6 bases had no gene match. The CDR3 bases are TGCGCCAGCAGCAGGTCTAGCGGCGAAGAGACCCAGTACTTC. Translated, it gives CASSRSSGEETQYF.

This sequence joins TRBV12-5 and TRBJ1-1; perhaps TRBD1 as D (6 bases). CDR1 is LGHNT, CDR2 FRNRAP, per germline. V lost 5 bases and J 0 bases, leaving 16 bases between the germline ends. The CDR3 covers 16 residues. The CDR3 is CASGPEGTGMNTEAFF. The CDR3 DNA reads TGTGCTAGTGGTCCAGAAGGAACAGGGATGAACACTGAAGCTTTCTTT.

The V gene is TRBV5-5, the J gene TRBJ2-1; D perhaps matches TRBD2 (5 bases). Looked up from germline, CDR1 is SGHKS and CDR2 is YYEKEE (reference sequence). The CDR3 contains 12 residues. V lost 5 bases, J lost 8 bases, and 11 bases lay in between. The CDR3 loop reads CASSSTGDEQFF. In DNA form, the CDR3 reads TGTGCCAGCAGTTCTACCGGGGATGAGCAGTTCTTC.

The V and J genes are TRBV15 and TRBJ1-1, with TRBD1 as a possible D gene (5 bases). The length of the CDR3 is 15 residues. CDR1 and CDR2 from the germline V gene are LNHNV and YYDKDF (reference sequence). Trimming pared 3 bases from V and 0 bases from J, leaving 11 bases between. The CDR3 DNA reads TGTGCCACCAGCAGGGGAGGGGCCCTGAACACTGAAGCTTTCTTT. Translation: CATSRGGALNTEAFF.

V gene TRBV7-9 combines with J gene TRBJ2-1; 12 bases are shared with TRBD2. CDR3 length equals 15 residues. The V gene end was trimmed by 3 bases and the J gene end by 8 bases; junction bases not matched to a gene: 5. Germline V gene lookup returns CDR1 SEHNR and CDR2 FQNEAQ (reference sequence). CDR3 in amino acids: CASSLGLAGGDEQFF. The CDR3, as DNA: TGTGCCAGCAGCTTGGGCCTAGCGGGAGGGGATGAGCAGTTCTTC.

The DNA of the CDR3 is TGTGCCAGCAGCTTAACAAGATCGAGCGGAGGCACAGATACGCAGTATTTT. As protein: CASSLTRSSGGTDTQYF. The chain links TRBV11-3 to TRBJ2-3; tentatively, D is TRBD2 (5 bases). Germline V CDR1 and CDR2: SGHNT, YENEEA. V shed 2 bases and J shed 1 base, with 16 bases lying between them. The CDR3 has 17 residues.

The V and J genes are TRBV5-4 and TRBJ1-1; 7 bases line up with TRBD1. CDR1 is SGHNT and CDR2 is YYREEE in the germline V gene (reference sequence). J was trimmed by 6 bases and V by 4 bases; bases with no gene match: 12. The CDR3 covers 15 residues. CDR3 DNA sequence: TGTGCCAGCAGCCCAGCACAGGGGATAGGAGCTGAAGCTTTCTTT. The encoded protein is CASSPAQGIGAEAFF.

The CDR3 region is CAISESPIIGSPLHF. In DNA, the CDR3 is TGTGCCATCAGTGAGTCGCCTATAATCGGTTCACCCCTCCACTTT. The gene calls are TRBV10-3 and TRBJ1-6, with no clear D. This CDR3 is 15 amino acids long. The germline gives CDR1 ENHRY, CDR2 SYGVKD. V shed 0 bases and J shed 9 bases, with 12 bases lying between them.